These T cell receptor beta chains were read from a single sample in a study of T-cell reconstitution after alpha-beta-depleted transplantation in children. TCRdb re-called the PCR reads with MiXCR, one entry per CDR3 protein. Of around 200,000 distinct CDR3 sequences listed, roughly 6.8% are singletons. Specimen: PBMCs from the stem cell graft donor, collected from the stem cell graft. Receptors originate from a human donor who donated a stem cell graft to a child with Wiskott-Aldrich syndrome. Both conserved end residues are part of each CDR3. D genes are given only for firm matches. The size entry is marked missing in some rows and otherwise reads once, few, many or a size class.

abundance | j_gene | v_gene | d_gene | CDR3aa | CDR3nt
many | TRBJ2-1 | TRBV12-3/TRBV12-4 | TRBD2 | CASRKLAGGVNEQFF | TGTGCCAGCAGGAAACTAGCGGGAGGTGTAAATGAGCAGTTCTTC
many | TRBJ1-6 | TRBV27 | NA | CASSLSNRARNSPLHF | TGTGCCAGCAGTTTATCGAACAGGGCACGTAATTCACCCCTCCACTTT
many | TRBJ2-1 | TRBV7-9 | NA | CASSLAGGSDEQFF | TGTGCCAGCAGCTTAGCCGGTGGGTCCGACGAGCAGTTCTTC
many | TRBJ1-5 | TRBV29-1 | NA | CSVATGINQPQHF | TGCAGCGTAGCTACAGGGATCAATCAGCCCCAGCATTTT
few | TRBJ2-3 | TRBV5-1 | NA | CASSPGVTDTQYF | TGCGCCAGCAGCCCCGGTGTCACAGATACGCAGTATTTT
few | TRBJ1-2 | TRBV5-4 | NA | CASSLGQDDYGYTF | TGTGCCAGCAGCTTGGGACAGGACGACTATGGCTACACCTTC
many | TRBJ2-1 | TRBV6-2/TRBV6-3 | NA | CASSYASFGLSEQFF | TGTGCCAGCAGTTATGCCAGCTTTGGTTTGAGTGAGCAGTTCTTC
many | TRBJ2-1 | TRBV7-2 | NA | CASSPRGPLAYNEQFF | TGTGCCAGCAGCCCTCGAGGGCCTTTAGCCTACAATGAGCAGTTCTTC
many | TRBJ1-1 | TRBV6-1 | NA | CASISNLNTEAFF | TGTGCCAGCATAAGCAATTTGAACACTGAAGCTTTCTTT
NA | TRBJ2-2 | TRBV3-1 | NA | CASSQGTGTQSTGELFF | TGTGCCAGCAGCCAGGGAACAGGGACCCAGTCTACCGGGGAGCTGTTTTTT
many | TRBJ1-6 | TRBV20-1 | NA | CSARDGTLRSPLHF | TGCAGTGCTAGAGACGGAACTTTACGTTCACCCCTCCACTTT
many | TRBJ2-2 | TRBV6-2/TRBV6-3 | TRBD2 | CASSPGTSLTGELFF | TGTGCCAGCAGTCCCGGGACTAGTCTGACCGGGGAGCTGTTTTTT
many | TRBJ2-7 | TRBV12-3/TRBV12-4 | TRBD1 | CASSQTGGPYEQYF | TGTGCCAGCAGCCAGACAGGGGGACCCTACGAGCAGTACTTC
many | TRBJ1-4 | TRBV6-5 | NA | CASSQGEKLFF | TGTGCCAGCAGTCAGGGAGAAAAACTGTTTTTT
many | TRBJ2-5 | TRBV12-3/TRBV12-4 | NA | CASNHAGDGTQYF | TGTGCCAGCAACCACGCGGGTGACGGGACCCAGTACTTC
few | TRBJ1-1 | TRBV7-8 | NA | CASSSDFATEAFF | TGTGCCAGCAGCTCCGACTTTGCAACTGAAGCTTTCTTT
many | TRBJ2-3 | TRBV7-2 | TRBD2 | CASWGAGGPFGDTQYF | TGTGCCAGCTGGGGAGCGGGAGGGCCGTTTGGAGATACGCAGTATTTT
NA | TRBJ1-5 | TRBV7-6 | NA | CASSPGVLSNQPQHF | TGTGCCAGCAGCCCCGGGGTGTTAAGCAATCAGCCCCAGCATTTT
many | TRBJ2-2 | TRBV5-1 | NA | CASSPRGERDTGELFF | TGCGCCAGCAGCCCCCGAGGGGAAAGGGACACCGGGGAGCTGTTTTTT
many | TRBJ2-5 | TRBV5-5 | TRBD2 | CASSLRGLAGGETQYF | TGTGCCAGCAGCTTGAGAGGACTAGCGGGAGGAGAGACCCAGTACTTC
many | TRBJ1-5 | TRBV12-3/TRBV12-4 | NA | CASTINRRVGQPQHF | TGTGCCAGCACCATCAATCGACGGGTAGGTCAGCCCCAGCATTTT
many | TRBJ2-2 | TRBV12-3/TRBV12-4 | NA | CASSLRGGRNTGELFF | TGTGCCAGCAGTTTAAGGGGGGGCAGGAACACCGGGGAGCTGTTTTTT
many | TRBJ1-4 | TRBV28 | NA | CASSPVVQPGEGEKLFF | TGTGCCAGCAGTCCCGTTGTACAACCCGGGGAAGGTGAAAAACTGTTTTTT
many | TRBJ2-7 | TRBV29-1 | NA | CSGRTVGEQYF | TGCAGCGGGCGGACAGTTGGGGAGCAGTACTTC
many | TRBJ2-7 | TRBV4-3 | NA | CASSQEQGSYEQYF | TGCGCCAGCAGCCAAGAGCAGGGCTCCTACGAGCAGTACTTC
many | TRBJ2-5 | TRBV7-2 | NA | CASSRRSGGETQYF | TGTGCCAGCAGCCGGAGGTCAGGTGGCGAGACCCAGTACTTC
many | TRBJ2-5 | TRBV6-5 | NA | CASSSPGGETQYF | TGTGCCAGCAGTTCACCCGGGGGAGAGACCCAGTACTTC